The 18 T cell receptor beta chains presented below share a single source sample, sequenced in a study of spatial heterogeneity in lung cancer. MiXCR was run by TCRdb on the 5' RACE reads, yielding one entry per CDR3 protein. The sample holds about 45,000 distinct CDR3 sequences, approximately 15% seen once. Described time point: sample taken at primary tumor resection. Whole RNA, which was extracted from tumor, nontumor lung tissue or frozen PBMC, was sequenced without any cell sorting. Sequencing was performed on PBMCs, taken at surgery. These receptors all stem from a male donor with early-stage non-small cell lung cancer.

This clonotype was observed at least ten times. The CDR3: CASSSYVELFF. In DNA form, the CDR3 reads TGTGCCAGCAGTTCCTATGTGGAGCTGTTTTTT. The genes are TRBV12-3 or TRBV12-4 and TRBJ2-2; D unclear. The CDR3 covers 11 residues. Trimming cost V 4 bases and J 10 bases, with 7 bases left between them.

In the case of this clonotype: A read error may account for a junction end that differs from germline. The rearrangement joins TRBV11-2 to TRBJ2-1; D uncertain. Germline V gene sequence: CDR1 SGHAT, CDR2 FQNNGV. There are 17 residues in the CDR3. This CDR3 reads CASISRIGGMVYNEQIF. CDR3 DNA: TGCGCCAGCATCTCCAGGATTGGCGGAATGGTCTACAATGAGCAGATCTTC.

The sample holds many counts of this clonotype. The chain couples TRBV10-3 to TRBJ2-2, with 8 bases that match TRBD1. Germline V gene data show CDR1 as ENHRY and CDR2 as SYGVKD. The ends lost 8 bases at V and 5 bases at J; junction bases unmatched: 7. CDR3 length: 14 amino acids. In DNA, the CDR3 is TGTGCCATCCCCTTGACAGGGGAGACCGGGGAGCTGTTTTTT. Translated: CAIPLTGETGELFF.

V is TRBV7-9 and J is TRBJ2-7, with D possibly TRBD2 on 5 matching bases. The CDR3 length is 12 residues. CDR1 is SEHNR, CDR2 FQNEAQ, per germline (reference sequence). V was trimmed by 3 bases and J by 6 bases, leaving 9 bases between them. The CDR3 spells CASSLLAGEQYF. The CDR3 region has the DNA TGTGCCAGCAGCTTGCTAGCCGGCGAGCAGTACTTC.

This clonotype was counted a few times. The chain has TRBV7-2 and TRBJ1-5, with a possible D match to TRBD1 (5 bases). Trimming removed 2 bases from V and 5 bases from J, with 10 bases in between. Germline assignment: CDR1 SGHTA and CDR2 FQGNSA. The CDR3 runs to 14 residues. DNA for the CDR3: TGTGCCAGCAGCTTACAGGGATTCGATCAGCCCCAGCATTTT. It codes for CASSLQGFDQPQHF.

The rearrangement links TRBV28 to TRBJ2-3, with TRBD2 matching over 15 bases. Germline trimming cut 5 bases from V and 1 base from J; bases unmatched to any gene: 16. Germline V CDR1 and CDR2: MDHEN, SYDVKM. The CDR3 is 21 amino acids. The CDR3 is CASSPYWTRTSGRAGTDTQYF. The CDR3 nucleotides read TGTGCCAGCAGTCCATATTGGACCCGGACTAGCGGGAGGGCCGGCACAGATACGCAGTATTTT.

This clonotype was counted many times. This chain connects TRBV7-2 to TRBJ1-2, with D possibly TRBD1 on 5 matching bases. Per the germline V gene, CDR1 is SGHTA and CDR2 is FQGNSA. V was cut by 4 bases and J by 0 bases, with 9 bases left in between. The CDR3 has 14 amino acids. DNA of the CDR3: TGTGCCAGCAGCTGGGACGGAGCTAACTATGGCTACACCTTC. It yields the protein CASSWDGANYGYTF.

The sample holds many counts of this clonotype. This chain uses TRBV11-1 with TRBJ1-1; 8 nucleotides line up with TRBD1. CDR1 and CDR2 (germline): SGHAT, FQDESV (reference sequence). There are 15 residues in the CDR3. V lost 4 bases to trimming and J lost 5 bases; unmatched junction nucleotides: 9. CDR3 sequence: CASSSRQGPRTEAFF. CDR3 DNA: TGTGCCAGCAGCTCCCGACAGGGGCCCCGGACTGAAGCTTTCTTT.

The chain joins TRBV4-2 to TRBJ2-5; 10 positions match TRBD2. The CDR3 extends over 15 amino acids. CDR1 is LGHNA and CDR2 is YNFKEQ in the germline V gene. Trimming cost V 8 bases and J 4 bases; bases outside gene matches: 10. CDR3 loop: CASRSGASGGETQYF. CDR3 coding DNA: TGTGCCAGCCGAAGTGGGGCTAGCGGGGGAGAGACCCAGTACTTC.

There are many counts of this clonotype. Here the CDR3 reads CASSFGTYEQYF. The DNA for the CDR3 is TGTGCCAGCAGTTTTGGGACCTACGAGCAGTACTTC. The chain carries TRBV28 and TRBJ2-7; no clear D gene. Germline CDR1 MDHEN, CDR2 SYDVKM. The V end was cut by 3 bases, the J end by 2 bases, with 5 bases between. This CDR3 spans 12 amino acids.

V and J are TRBV5-1 and TRBJ2-7, with no clear D. The CDR3 is 14 residues long. Looked up from germline, CDR1 is SGHRS and CDR2 is YFSETQ. V was cut by 3 bases and J by 4 bases, with 14 bases left in between. The DNA of the CDR3 is TGCGCCAGCAGCTGGACCGAACGACAATACGAGCAGTACTTC. It encodes CASSWTERQYEQYF.

This clonotype has only a few counts. V and J are TRBV20-1 and TRBJ2-7; D possibly corresponds to TRBD1 (6 bases). Trimming shortened V by 7 bases and J by 0 bases, and 13 bases separated the two germline ends. The germline V gene encodes CDR1 DFQATT and CDR2 SNEGSKA (reference sequence). The CDR3 runs 13 residues. CDR3 sequence (DNA): TGCAGTGGTAGGGGGACGCTCTCCTACGAGCAGTACTTC. It codes for CSGRGTLSYEQYF.

The chain is built from TRBV9 and TRBJ1-2; tentative D call: TRBD1 (5 bases). CDR3 length: 14 residues. V lost 0 bases and J 8 bases, leaving 14 bases between the germline ends. CDR1 is SGDLS, CDR2 YYNGEE, per germline. Here the CDR3 DNA reads TGTGCCAGCAGCGTAGAACGGAGGGGAGGAGGCTACACCTTC. It codes for CASSVERRGGGYTF.

V and J are TRBV7-2 and TRBJ2-3; D is undetermined. The germline V gene has CDR1 SGHTA and CDR2 FQGNSA. The CDR3 runs to 12 residues. V gave up 1 base and J gave up 5 bases, with 4 bases separating them. Written as DNA, the CDR3 is TGTGCCAGCAGCTTAGATTTAGATACGCAGTATTTT. It translates to CASSLDLDTQYF. The full variable domain, its missing parts supplied by reference TRBV7-2 and TRBJ2-3, is GAGVSQSPSNKVTEKGKDVELRCDPISGHTALYWYRQSLGQGLEFLIYFQGNSAPDKSGLPSDRFSAERTGGSVSTLTIQRTQQEDSAVYLCASSLDLDTQYFGPGTRLTVL.

The chain carries TRBV7-3 and TRBJ1-2; D is undetermined. There are 13 residues in the CDR3. Deletions cut 5 bases from V and 3 bases from J, with 10 bases between. The germline V gene encodes CDR1 SGHTA and CDR2 FQGTGA. CDR3 sequence (DNA): TGTGCCAGCAGCGAAGGTTTGGACTATGGCTACACCTTC. It codes for CASSEGLDYGYTF.

Only a few counts were recorded for this clonotype. The CDR3 nucleotides read TGTGCCAGCAGCTTAGCGATAGGGGTAGAGACCCAGTACTTC. This translates into CASSLAIGVETQYF. The V call is TRBV7-2, the J call TRBJ2-5, with D possibly being TRBD1 (5 bases). Germline V gives CDR1 SGHTA, CDR2 FQGNSA. V lost 0 bases and J lost 4, with 9 bases in between. The CDR3 has 14 amino acids.

This clonotype was found once. Possible read error: a much larger clone is one base away. The V and J genes are TRBV5-6 and TRBJ2-5; D gene ambiguous. The germline V gene encodes CDR1 SGHDT and CDR2 YYEEEE. The CDR3 length is 13 residues. The CDR3 DNA is TGTGCCAGCAGCTTTTCCCTCCAACAGACCCAGTACTTC. This codes for CASSFSLQQTQYF.

CDR3 region: CASSHWIKFASGGGANTQYF. CDR3 in DNA: TGTGCCAGCAGCCACTGGATTAAGTTCGCAAGTGGCGGGGGGGCCAATACGCAGTATTTT. This chain uses TRBV7-2 with TRBJ2-3, with TRBD2 matching 9 bases. CDR1 SGHTA and CDR2 FQGNSA come from the germline V gene. This CDR3 spans 20 amino acids. Trimming cost V 5 bases and J 7 bases; bases outside gene matches: 25.